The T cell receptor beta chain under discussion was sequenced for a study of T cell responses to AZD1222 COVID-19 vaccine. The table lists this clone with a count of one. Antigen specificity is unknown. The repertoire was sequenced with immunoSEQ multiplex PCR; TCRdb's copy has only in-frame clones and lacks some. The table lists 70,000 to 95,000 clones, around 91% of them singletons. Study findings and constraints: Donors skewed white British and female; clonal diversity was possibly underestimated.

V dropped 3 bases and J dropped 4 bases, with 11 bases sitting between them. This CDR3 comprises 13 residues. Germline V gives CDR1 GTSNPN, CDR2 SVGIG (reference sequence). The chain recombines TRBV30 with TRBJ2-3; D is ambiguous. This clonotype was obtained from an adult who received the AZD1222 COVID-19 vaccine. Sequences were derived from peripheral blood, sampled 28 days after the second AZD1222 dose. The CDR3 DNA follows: TGTGCCTGGAGAAAGCGTACGCCAGATACGCAGTATTTT. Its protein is CAWRKRTPDTQYF.